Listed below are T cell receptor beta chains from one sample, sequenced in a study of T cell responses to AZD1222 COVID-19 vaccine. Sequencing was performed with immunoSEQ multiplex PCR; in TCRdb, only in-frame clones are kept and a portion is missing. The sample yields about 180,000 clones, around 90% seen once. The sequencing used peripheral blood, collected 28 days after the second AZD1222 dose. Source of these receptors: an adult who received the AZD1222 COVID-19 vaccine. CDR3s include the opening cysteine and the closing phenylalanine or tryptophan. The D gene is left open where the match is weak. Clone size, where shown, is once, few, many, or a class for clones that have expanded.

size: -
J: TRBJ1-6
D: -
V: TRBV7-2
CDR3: CASSENSARNNSPLHF
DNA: TGTGCCAGCAGCGAGAACAGTGCACGAAATAATTCACCCCTCCACTTT

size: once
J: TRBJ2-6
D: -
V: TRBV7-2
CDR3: CASSLDWTELSGANVLTF
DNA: TGTGCCAGCAGCTTAGATTGGACAGAACTCTCTGGGGCCAACGTCCTGACTTTC

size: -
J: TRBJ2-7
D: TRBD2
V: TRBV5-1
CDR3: CASSLGRGSSYEQYF
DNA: TGCGCCAGCAGCTTGGGGCGGGGGAGCTCCTACGAGCAGTACTTC

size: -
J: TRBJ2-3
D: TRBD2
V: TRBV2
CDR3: CASSFYGGAGGVRTDTQYF
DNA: TGTGCCAGCTCCTTTTACGGGGGAGCGGGGGGGGTTAGGACAGATACGCAGTATTTT

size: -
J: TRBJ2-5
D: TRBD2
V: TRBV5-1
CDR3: CASSVGPSGTSQETQYF
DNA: TGCGCCAGCAGCGTGGGGCCCTCCGGGACTAGCCAAGAGACCCAGTACTTC

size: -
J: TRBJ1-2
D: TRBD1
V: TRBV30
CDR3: CAWSVNRGVYGYTF
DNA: TGTGCCTGGAGTGTAAACAGGGGAGTCTATGGCTACACCTTC

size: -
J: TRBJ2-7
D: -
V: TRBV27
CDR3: CASTNILRGFPYEQYF
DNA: TGTGCCAGCACCAACATTCTACGGGGCTTTCCTTACGAGCAGTACTTC

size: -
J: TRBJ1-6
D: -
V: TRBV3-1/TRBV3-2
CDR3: CASSQGILNNSPLHF
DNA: TGTGCCAGCAGCCAAGGGATTCTGAATAATTCACCCCTCCACTTT

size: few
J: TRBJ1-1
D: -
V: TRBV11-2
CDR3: CASSLDMRNTEAFF
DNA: TGTGCCAGCAGCTTAGATATGCGGAACACTGAAGCTTTCTTT

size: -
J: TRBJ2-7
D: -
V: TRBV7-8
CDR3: CASSPDPYEQYF
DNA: TGTGCCAGCAGCCCGGACCCTTACGAGCAGTACTTC

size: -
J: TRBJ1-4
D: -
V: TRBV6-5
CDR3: CASSYSMGVNEKLFF
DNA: TGTGCCAGCAGTTACTCGATGGGGGTAAATGAAAAACTGTTTTTT

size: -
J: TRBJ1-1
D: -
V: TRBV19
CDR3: CASSLGTNTEAFF
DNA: TGTGCCAGTAGCCTAGGCACGAACACTGAAGCTTTCTTT

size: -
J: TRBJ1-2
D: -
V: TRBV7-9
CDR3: CASSLARGGGTLPANGYTF
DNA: TGTGCCAGCAGCTTAGCCCGTGGAGGAGGGACTTTACCCGCGAATGGCTACACCTTC

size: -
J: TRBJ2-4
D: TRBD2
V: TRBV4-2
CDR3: CASSQLLGGGAENIQYF
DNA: TGTGCCAGCAGCCAACTCTTGGGCGGGGGGGCGGAAAACATTCAGTACTTC

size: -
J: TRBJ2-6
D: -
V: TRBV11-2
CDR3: CASSVAGANVLTF
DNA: TGTGCCAGCAGCGTCGCTGGGGCCAACGTCCTGACTTTC

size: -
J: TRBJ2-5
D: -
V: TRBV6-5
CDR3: CASSFGGRETQYF
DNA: TGTGCCAGCAGTTTTGGGGGGAGGGAGACCCAGTACTTC

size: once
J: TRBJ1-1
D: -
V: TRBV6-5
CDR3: CASKMTVGTEAFF
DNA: TGTGCCAGCAAGATGACGGTTGGAACTGAAGCTTTCTTT

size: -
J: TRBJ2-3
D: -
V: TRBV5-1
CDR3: CASSLARDSTDTQYF
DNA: TGCGCCAGCAGCTTGGCGCGGGACAGCACAGATACGCAGTATTTT

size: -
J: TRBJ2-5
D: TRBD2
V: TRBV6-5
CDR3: CASSLAGERETQYF
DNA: TGTGCCAGCAGTCTGGCGGGGGAGAGGGAGACCCAGTACTTC

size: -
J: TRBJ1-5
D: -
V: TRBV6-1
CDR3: CASSEQPGRNSNQPQHF
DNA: TGTGCCAGCAGTGAACAGCCAGGGAGGAATAGCAATCAGCCCCAGCATTTT

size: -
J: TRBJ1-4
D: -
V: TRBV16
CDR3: CASSQGLGGELFF
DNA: TGTGCCAGCAGCCAAGGGCTCGGGGGAGAACTGTTTTTT

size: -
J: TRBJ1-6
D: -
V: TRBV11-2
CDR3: CASSPGRAGAYNSPLHF
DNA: TGTGCCAGCAGCCCCGGGAGAGCAGGGGCCTATAATTCACCCCTCCACTTT

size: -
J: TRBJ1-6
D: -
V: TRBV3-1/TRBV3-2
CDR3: CASSQNSPLHF
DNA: TGTGCCAGCAGCCAAAATTCACCCCTCCACTTT

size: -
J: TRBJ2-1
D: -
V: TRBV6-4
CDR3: CASSEERGGSNEQFF
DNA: TGTGCCAGCAGTGAGGAGAGGGGGGGTAGCAATGAGCAGTTCTTC

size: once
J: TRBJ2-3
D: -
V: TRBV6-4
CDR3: CASSDSPVTDTQYF
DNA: TGTGCCAGCAGTGACTCGCCCGTCACAGATACGCAGTATTTT

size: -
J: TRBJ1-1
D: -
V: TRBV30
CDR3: CAWSGSTRNTEAFF
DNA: TGTGCCTGGTCGGGCTCTACCCGAAACACTGAAGCTTTCTTT

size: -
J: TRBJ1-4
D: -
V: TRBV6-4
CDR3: CASSEGRNEKLFF
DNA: TGTGCCAGCAGTGAAGGCAGGAATGAAAAACTGTTTTTT

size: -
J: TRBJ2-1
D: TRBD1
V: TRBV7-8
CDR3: CASSSPGQGYNEQFF
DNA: TGTGCCAGCAGCTCACCGGGACAGGGCTATAATGAGCAGTTCTTC

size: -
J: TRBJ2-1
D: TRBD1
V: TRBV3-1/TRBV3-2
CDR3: CASSGDRGFNEQFF
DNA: TGTGCCAGCAGCGGGGACAGGGGGTTCAATGAGCAGTTCTTC

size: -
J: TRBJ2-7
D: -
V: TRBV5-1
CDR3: CASSPRMGSSYEQYF
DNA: TGCGCCAGCAGCCCCCGGATGGGGAGCTCCTACGAGCAGTACTTC

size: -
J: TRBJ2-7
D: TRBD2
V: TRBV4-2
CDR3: CASSQDSGVAGAYEQYF
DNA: TGTGCCAGCAGCCAAGATTCGGGGGTAGCGGGGGCCTACGAGCAGTACTTC

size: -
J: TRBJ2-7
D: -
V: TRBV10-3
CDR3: CATQAGATTYEQYF
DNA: TGTGCCACCCAGGCGGGGGCCACTACCTACGAGCAGTACTTC

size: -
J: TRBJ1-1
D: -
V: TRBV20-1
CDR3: CSARGGTSVTEAFF
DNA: TGCAGTGCTCGTGGGGGAACCAGCGTTACTGAAGCTTTCTTT

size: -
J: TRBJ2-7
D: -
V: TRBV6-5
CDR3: CASTAKWGSSYEQYF
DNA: TGTGCCAGCACAGCTAAGTGGGGGAGCTCCTACGAGCAGTACTTC

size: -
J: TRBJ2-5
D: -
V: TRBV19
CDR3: CASSQQVQETQYF
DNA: TGTGCCAGTAGCCAACAGGTGCAAGAGACCCAGTACTTC

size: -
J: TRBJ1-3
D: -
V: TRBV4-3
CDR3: CASSQGPGVENTIYF
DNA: TGCGCCAGCAGCCAGGGTCCGGGGGTGGAAAACACCATATATTTT

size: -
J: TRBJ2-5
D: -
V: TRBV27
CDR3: CASSIQGQGQETQYF
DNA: TGTGCCAGCAGTATACAAGGGCAAGGACAAGAGACCCAGTACTTC

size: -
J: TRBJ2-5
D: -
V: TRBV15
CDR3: CATSVGHWGETQYF
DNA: TGTGCCACCAGCGTTGGACATTGGGGGGAGACCCAGTACTTC

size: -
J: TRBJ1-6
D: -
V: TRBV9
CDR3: CASSVDPTGGQGSPLHF
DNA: TGTGCCAGCAGCGTAGACCCCACGGGGGGCCAGGGGTCACCCCTCCACTTT

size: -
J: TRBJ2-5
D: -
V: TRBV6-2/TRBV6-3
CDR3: CASSYPSGGAPQETQYF
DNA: TGTGCCAGCAGTTACCCCTCGGGGGGCGCCCCCCAAGAGACCCAGTACTTC

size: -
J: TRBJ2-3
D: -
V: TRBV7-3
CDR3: CASSLGVGGADTQYF
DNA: TGTGCCAGCAGCTTAGGGGTTGGAGGCGCAGATACGCAGTATTTT

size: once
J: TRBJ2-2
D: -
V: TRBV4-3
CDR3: CASSQDRGGGGELFF
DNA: TGCGCCAGCAGCCAAGATCGCGGAGGGGGCGGGGAGCTGTTTTTT

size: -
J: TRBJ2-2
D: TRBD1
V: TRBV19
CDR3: CASRNRGRPDTGELFF
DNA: TGTGCCAGTAGAAATAGGGGGCGACCCGACACCGGGGAGCTGTTTTTT

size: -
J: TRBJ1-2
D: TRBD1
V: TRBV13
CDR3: CASSLLGQGDYGYTF
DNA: TGTGCCAGCAGCTTACTGGGACAGGGAGACTATGGCTACACCTTC

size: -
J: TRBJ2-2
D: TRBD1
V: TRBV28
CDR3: CASSFLGRGRTGELFF
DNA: TGTGCCAGCAGTTTCCTCGGCAGGGGGCGCACCGGGGAGCTGTTTTTT

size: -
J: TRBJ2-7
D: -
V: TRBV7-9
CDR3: CASSYAGQGGIRGQYF
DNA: TGTGCCAGCAGCTATGCGGGGCAGGGGGGAATACGCGGGCAGTACTTC

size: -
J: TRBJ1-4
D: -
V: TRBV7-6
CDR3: CASSLFGRKKTNEKLFF
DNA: TGTGCCAGCAGCTTATTTGGCCGCAAAAAAACTAATGAAAAACTGTTTTTT

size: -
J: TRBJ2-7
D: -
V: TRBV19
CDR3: CASKSGQLESYEQYF
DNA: TGTGCCAGTAAATCCGGACAGCTTGAAAGCTACGAGCAGTACTTC

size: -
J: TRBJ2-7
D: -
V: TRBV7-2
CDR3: CASSTPGTSHYEQYF
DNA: TGTGCCAGCAGCACCCCCGGGACCTCCCACTACGAGCAGTACTTC

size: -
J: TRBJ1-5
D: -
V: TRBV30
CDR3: CAWSSGLSGNQPQHF
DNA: TGTGCCTGGAGTTCGGGGCTTTCGGGAAATCAGCCCCAGCATTTT

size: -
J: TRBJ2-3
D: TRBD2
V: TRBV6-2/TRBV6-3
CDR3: CASSYSSLAGGSTDTQYF
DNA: TGTGCCAGCAGTTACTCCAGCCTAGCGGGGGGTTCCACAGATACGCAGTATTTT

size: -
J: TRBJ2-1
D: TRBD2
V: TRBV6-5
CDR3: CASGHSGGAEEQFF
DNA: TGTGCCAGCGGACATAGCGGGGGGGCAGAGGAGCAGTTCTTC

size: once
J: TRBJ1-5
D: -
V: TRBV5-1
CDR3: CASSLEPLTDSNQPQHF
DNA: TGCGCCAGCAGCTTGGAGCCCCTGACTGATAGCAATCAGCCCCAGCATTTT

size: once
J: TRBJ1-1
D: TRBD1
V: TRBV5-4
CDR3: CASSSNRGTEAFF
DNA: TGTGCCAGCAGCTCAAACAGGGGTACTGAAGCTTTCTTT

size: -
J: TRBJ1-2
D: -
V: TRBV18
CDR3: CASSPSGRGGYTF
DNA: TGTGCCAGCTCACCCTCGGGGAGAGGAGGCTACACCTTC

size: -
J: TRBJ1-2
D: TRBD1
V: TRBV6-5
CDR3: CASSRTGYSSGYTF
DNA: TGTGCCAGCAGTCGGACAGGCTATTCGTCCGGCTACACCTTC